These 5 T cell receptor beta chains share one sample of origin, sequenced in a study of PD-L1 blockade in urothelial cancer. Generated by immunoSEQ multiplex PCR, the TCRdb table keeps only in-frame clones and is missing some. The sample contains about 90,000 clones, more than 85% of which appear only once. The sample consisted of PBMCs, taken around atezolizumab (anti-PD-L1) treatment. These receptors all stem from a man aged 60 to 69 with urothelial cancer.

The rearrangement uses TRBV11-2 and TRBJ2-7; no definite D call. Germline CDR1 reads SGHAT; CDR2 reads FQNNGV. V lost 5 bases and J 2 bases, leaving 13 bases between the germline ends. The CDR3 sequence is 14 residues long. CDR3 sequence reads: CASSPAGFAYEQYF. The CDR3 DNA sequence: TGTGCCAGCAGCCCCGCAGGATTTGCCTACGAGCAGTACTTC. The full variable domain, in which reference TRBV11-2 and TRBJ2-7 provide the parts outside the CDR3, is EAGVAQSPRYKIIEKRQSVAFWCNPISGHATLYWYQQILGQGPKLLIQFQNNGVVDDSQLPKDRFSAERLKGVDSTLKIQPAKLEDSAVYLCASSPAGFAYEQYFGPGTRLTVT.

The gene calls are TRBV6-6 and TRBJ2-7, with TRBD1 matching 7 bases. CDR1 and CDR2 from the germline V gene are MNHNY and SVGAGI (reference sequence). V shed 0 bases and J 6 bases; nucleotides not matched to a gene: 8. This CDR3 has 15 residues. The chain's CDR3 is CASSYSGRGLGEQYF. The CDR3 DNA sequence: TGTGCCAGCAGTTACTCGGGTAGGGGGCTTGGCGAGCAGTACTTC.

DNA for the CDR3: TGTGCCAGCAGTCCCCATTACGAGCAGTACTTC. It encodes CASSPHYEQYF. The chain combines TRBV2 with TRBJ2-7; D uncertain. Per the germline V gene, CDR1 is SNHLY and CDR2 is FYNNEI. The germline V and J ends were trimmed by 5 bases and 4 bases, with 6 bases remaining between them. This CDR3 has 11 amino acids.

The chain uses TRBV6-5 and TRBJ1-5, with D hard to call. Trimming took 2 bases from V and 2 from J, leaving 7 bases between them. The germline gives CDR1 MNHEY, CDR2 SVGAGI. This CDR3 is 14 amino acids long. Written as DNA, the CDR3 is TGTGCCAGCAGTTACGGTGCAGGCAATCAGCCCCAGCATTTT. Translating it yields CASSYGAGNQPQHF.

The genes are TRBV7-9 and TRBJ2-3; the match to TRBD2 covers 10 bases. The J segment lost 4 bases and the V segment lost 0 bases, leaving 10 bases of the junction unmatched. The germline V gene has CDR1 SEHNR and CDR2 FQNEAQ (reference sequence). CDR3 length: 18 amino acids. CDR3 amino acids: CASSLAPAGGPGSDTQYF. For the CDR3, the DNA is TGTGCCAGCAGCTTAGCTCCAGCGGGGGGGCCCGGTTCAGATACGCAGTATTTT.